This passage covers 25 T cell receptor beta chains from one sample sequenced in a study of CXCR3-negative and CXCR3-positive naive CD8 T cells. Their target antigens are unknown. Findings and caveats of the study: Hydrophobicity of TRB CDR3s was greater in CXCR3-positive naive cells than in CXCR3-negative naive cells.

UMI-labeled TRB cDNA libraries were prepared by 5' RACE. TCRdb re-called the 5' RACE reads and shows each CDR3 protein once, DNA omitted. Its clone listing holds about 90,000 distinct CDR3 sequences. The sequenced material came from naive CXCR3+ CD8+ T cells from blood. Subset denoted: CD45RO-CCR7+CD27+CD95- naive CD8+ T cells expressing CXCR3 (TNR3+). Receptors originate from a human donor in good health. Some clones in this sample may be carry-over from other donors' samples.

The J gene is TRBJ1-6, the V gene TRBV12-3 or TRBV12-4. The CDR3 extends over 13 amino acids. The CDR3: CASSLPISSPLHF.

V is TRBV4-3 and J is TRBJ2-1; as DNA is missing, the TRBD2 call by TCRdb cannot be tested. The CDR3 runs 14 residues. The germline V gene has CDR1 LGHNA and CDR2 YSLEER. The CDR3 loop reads CASSQDGRDNEQFF.

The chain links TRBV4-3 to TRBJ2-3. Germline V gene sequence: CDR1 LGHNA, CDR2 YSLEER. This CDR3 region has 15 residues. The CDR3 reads CASSTSDYPLDTQYF.

CDR3 in amino acids: CASSSYRYTEAFF. J is TRBJ1-1 and V is TRBV27. Per the germline V gene, CDR1 is MNHEY and CDR2 is SMNVEV (reference sequence). The CDR3 is 13 amino acids.

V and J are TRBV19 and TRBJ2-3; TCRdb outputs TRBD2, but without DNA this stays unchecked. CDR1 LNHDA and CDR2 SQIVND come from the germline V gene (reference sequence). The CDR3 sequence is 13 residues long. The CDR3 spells CASSKAGADTQYF.

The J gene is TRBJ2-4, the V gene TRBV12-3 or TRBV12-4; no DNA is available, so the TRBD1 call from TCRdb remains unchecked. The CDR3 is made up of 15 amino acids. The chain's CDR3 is CASSWGTGSKDIQYF.

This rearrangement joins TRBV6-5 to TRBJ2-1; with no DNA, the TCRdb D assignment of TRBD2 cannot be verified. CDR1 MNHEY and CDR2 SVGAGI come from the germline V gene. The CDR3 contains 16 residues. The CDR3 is CASTPVSGGAAGEQFF.

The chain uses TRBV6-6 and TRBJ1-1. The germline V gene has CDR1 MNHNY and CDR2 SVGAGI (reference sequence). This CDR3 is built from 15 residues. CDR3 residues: CASSGSGRLNTEAFF.

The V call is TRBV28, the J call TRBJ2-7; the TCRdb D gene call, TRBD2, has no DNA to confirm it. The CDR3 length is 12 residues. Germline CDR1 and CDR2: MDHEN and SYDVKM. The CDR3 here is CASSGGVYEQYF.

CDR3 loop: CATSSEPLLGTANPYEQYF. The genes are TRBV15 and TRBJ2-7; TCRdb gives TRBD1 as the D gene, but with no DNA this cannot be confirmed. The CDR3 is 19 amino acids. CDR1 is LNHNV, CDR2 YYDKDF, per germline (reference sequence).

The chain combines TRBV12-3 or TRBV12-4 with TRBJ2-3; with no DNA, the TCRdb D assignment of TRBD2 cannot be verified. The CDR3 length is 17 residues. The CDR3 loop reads CASGSTGASGSPDTRYF.

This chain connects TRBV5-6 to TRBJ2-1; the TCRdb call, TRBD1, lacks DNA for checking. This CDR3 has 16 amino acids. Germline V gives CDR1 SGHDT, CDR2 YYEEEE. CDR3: CASSLDWTGLVNEQFF. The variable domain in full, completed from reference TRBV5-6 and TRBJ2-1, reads DAGVTQSPTHLIKTRGQQVTLRCSPKSGHDTVSWYQQALGQGPQFIFQYYEEEERQRGNFPDRFSGHQFPNYSSELNVNALLLGDSALYLCASSLDWTGLVNEQFFGPGTRLTVL.

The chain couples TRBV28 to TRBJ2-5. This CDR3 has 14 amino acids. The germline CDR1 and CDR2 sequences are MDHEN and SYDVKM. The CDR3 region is CASSLWAAQETQYF.

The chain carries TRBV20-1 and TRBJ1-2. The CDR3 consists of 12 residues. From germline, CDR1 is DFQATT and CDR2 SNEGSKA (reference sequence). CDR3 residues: CSARALDFGYTF.

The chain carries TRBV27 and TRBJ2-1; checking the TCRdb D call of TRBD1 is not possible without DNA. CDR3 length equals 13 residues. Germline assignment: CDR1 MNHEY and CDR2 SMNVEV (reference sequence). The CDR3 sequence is CARVDRDRHEQFF.

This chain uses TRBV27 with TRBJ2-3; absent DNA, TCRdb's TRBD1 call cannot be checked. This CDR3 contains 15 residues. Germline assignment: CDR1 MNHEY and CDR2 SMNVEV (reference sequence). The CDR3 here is CASRNRDGLPDTQYF.

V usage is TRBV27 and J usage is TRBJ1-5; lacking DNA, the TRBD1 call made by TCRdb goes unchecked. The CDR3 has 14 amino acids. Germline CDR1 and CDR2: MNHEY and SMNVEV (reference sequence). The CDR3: CASSPSTGFAPQHF.

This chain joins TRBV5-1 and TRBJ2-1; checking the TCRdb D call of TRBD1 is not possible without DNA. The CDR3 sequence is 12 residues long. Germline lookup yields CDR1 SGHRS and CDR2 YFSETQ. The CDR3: CASSGGGNEQFF.

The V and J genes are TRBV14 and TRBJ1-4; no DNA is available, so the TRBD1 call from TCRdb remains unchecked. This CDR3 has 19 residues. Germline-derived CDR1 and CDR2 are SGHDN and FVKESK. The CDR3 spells CASSQDRGTEIATNEKLFF.

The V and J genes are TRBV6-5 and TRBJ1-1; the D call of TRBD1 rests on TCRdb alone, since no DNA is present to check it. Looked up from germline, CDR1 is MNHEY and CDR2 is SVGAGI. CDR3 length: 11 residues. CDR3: CATNEGTEAFF.

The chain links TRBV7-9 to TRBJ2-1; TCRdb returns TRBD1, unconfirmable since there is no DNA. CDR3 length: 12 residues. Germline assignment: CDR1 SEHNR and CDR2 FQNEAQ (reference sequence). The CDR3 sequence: CASSAPLLEQFF. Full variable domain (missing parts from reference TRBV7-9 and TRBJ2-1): DTGVSQNPRHKITKRGQNVTFRCDPISEHNRLYWYRQTLGQGPEFLTYFQNEAQLEKSRLLSDRFSAERPKGSFSTLEIQRTEQGDSAMYLCASSAPLLEQFFGPGTRLTVL.

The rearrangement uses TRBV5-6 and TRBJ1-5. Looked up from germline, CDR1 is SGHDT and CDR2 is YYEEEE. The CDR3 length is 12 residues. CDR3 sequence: CASSLADQPQHF.

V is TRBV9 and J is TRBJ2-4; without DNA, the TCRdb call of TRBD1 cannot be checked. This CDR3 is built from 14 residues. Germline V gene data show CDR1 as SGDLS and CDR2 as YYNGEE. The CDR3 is CASSPPSGGNIQYF. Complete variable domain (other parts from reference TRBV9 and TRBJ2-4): DSGVTQTPKHLITATGQRVTLRCSPRSGDLSVYWYQQSLDQGLQFLIQYYNGEERAKGNILERFSAQQFPDLHSELNLSSLELGDSALYFCASSPPSGGNIQYFGAGTRLSVL.

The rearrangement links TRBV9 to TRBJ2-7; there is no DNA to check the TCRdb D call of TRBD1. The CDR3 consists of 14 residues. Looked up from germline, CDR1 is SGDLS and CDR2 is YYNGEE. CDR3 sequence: CASSVGGGIGEQYF.

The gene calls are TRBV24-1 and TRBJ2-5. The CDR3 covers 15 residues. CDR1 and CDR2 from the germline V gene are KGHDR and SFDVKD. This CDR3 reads CATSEGIKFQETQYF.